The clone carrying this TCR beta chain was observed once. Its specificity is unknown. Germline V lookup: CDR1 MNHEY, CDR2 SVGAGI. J lost 5 bases, V lost 3 bases, and 4 bases had no gene match. This CDR3 has 15 amino acids. TCRdb's copy holds only in-frame clones and misses some; the assay was immunoSEQ multiplex PCR. The sample lists 71,000 or so clones, over 85% occurring once. This sample stems from a study of OX40 agonist ivuxolimab in advanced cancers. Study background: All patients had ivuxolimab intravenously every 2 weeks at 0.01 to 10 mg/kg. The dose-escalation cohort was about 87% male, with a mean age of around 60 years, ranging about 23 to 90.

Study findings and constraints: On average, CD8+ T cells showed a greater number of expanded clones than CD4+. There was clonal expansion of CD4+ and CD8+ blood T cells by week 6 at 0.1 to 3.0 mg/kg.

Sample: CD4+ or CD8+ T cells sorted from blood, taken in a trial of the OX40 agonist ivuxolimab. The receptor's source is an adult with an advanced solid tumor such as melanoma, head and neck, liver or kidney cancer. The chain links TRBV6-5 to TRBJ2-3, with 11 bases identical to TRBD2. The CDR3 DNA sequence: TGTGCCAGCAGTTATGGACTAGCGGGTTTAGATACGCAGTATTTT. It codes for CASSYGLAGLDTQYF.